This TCR beta chain was recovered during a study of cytomegalovirus exposure and HLA in healthy donors. PCR primers comprised 60 Vbeta and 13 Jbeta primers. Clones were read by immunoSEQ multiplex PCR, and TCRdb kept only the in-frame ones, dropping some. Here the sample spans approximately 150,000 clones, around 75% being singletons. V was shortened by 0 bases and J by 6 bases, with 26 bases between the two germline ends. This CDR3 comprises 20 residues. Germline CDR1 and CDR2: LGHNA and YNFKEQ. General study results and limits: A later analysis associated some 16,000 TCR beta sequences with HLA alleles at a 0.05 false discovery rate. Productive status was seen about 87% or about 30% of the time for most TCR beta V segments in an earlier analysis. The study dropped some indistinguishable V segments, TRBV6-2 and TRBV6-3 among them. Later work found that TCR association rates differed between HLA loci; DRB1 had the most and HLA-C the fewest.

With regard to this clone: Its antigen is unidentified.

The sample comprised PBMCs. This chain links TRBV4-2 with TRBJ1-4, with D possibly matching TRBD1 (5 bases). The sequence came from a woman aged 30 to 39 in good health and CMV-seronegative. CDR3 nucleotide sequence: TGTGCCAGCAGCCAAGATTGGCCTACAGGATTACAAAGGGCGCATGAAAAACTGTTTTTT. It is translated as CASSQDWPTGLQRAHEKLFF.